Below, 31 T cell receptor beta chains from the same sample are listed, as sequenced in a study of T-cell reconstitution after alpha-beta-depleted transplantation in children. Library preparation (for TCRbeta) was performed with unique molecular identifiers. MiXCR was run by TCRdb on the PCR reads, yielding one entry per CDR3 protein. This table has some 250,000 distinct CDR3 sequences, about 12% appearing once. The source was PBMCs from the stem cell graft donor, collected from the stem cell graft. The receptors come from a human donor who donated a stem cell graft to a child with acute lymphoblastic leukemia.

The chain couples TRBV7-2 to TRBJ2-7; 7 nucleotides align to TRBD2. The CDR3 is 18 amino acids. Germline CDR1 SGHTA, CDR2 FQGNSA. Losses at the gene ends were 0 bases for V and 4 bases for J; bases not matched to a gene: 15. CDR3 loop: CASSLAQWGSGRPYEQYF. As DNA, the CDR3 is TGTGCCAGCAGCTTAGCGCAATGGGGTAGCGGGCGACCGTACGAGCAGTACTTC.

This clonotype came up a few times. The chain's CDR3 is CASSLELQGGDNEQFF. Written as DNA, the CDR3 is TGTGCCAGCAGCTTAGAATTGCAGGGGGGAGACAATGAGCAGTTCTTC. J is TRBJ2-1 and V is TRBV11-2, with a weak D call TRBD1 (7 bases). Germline CDR1 SGHAT, CDR2 FQNNGV. The CDR3 is 16 residues long. Trimming left V 0 bases short and J 5 bases short, with 14 bases between.

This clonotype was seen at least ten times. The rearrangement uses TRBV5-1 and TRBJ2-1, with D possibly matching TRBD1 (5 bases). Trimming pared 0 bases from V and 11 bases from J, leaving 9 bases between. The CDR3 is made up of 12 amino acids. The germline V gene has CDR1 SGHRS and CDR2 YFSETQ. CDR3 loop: CASSLEGIKQFF. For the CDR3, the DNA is TGCGCCAGCAGCTTGGAGGGGATAAAGCAGTTCTTC.

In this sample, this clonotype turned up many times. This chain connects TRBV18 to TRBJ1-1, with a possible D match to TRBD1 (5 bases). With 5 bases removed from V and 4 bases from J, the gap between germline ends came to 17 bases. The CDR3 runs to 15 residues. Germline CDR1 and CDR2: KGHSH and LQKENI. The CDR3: CASSSAGTPSTEAFF. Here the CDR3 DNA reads TGTGCCAGCTCATCGGCCGGGACTCCCTCCACTGAAGCTTTCTTT.

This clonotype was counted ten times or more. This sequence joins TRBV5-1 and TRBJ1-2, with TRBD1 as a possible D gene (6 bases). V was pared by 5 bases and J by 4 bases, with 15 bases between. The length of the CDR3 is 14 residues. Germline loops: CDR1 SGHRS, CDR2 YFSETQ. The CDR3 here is CASREGGLGYGYTF. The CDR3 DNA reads TGCGCCAGCAGGGAAGGGGGTTTAGGCTATGGCTACACCTTC.

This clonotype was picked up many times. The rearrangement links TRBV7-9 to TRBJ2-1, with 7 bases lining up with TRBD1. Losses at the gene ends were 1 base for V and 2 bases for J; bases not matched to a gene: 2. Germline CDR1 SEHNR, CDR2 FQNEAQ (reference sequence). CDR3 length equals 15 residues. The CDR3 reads CASSLGGQTYNEQFF. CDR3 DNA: TGTGCCAGCAGCTTAGGGGGACAGACCTACAATGAGCAGTTCTTC.

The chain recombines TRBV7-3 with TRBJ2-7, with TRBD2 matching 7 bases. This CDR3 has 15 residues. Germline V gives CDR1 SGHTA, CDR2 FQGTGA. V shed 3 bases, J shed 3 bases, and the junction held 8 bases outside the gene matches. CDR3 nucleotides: TGTGCCAGCAGCTTTTCTGGCGGGAGCGTCTACGAGCAGTACTTC. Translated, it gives CASSFSGGSVYEQYF. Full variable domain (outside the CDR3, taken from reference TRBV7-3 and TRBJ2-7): GAGVSQTPSNKVTEKGKYVELRCDPISGHTALYWYRQSLGQGPEFLIYFQGTGAADDSGLPNDRFFAVRPEGSVSTLKIQRTERGDSAVYLCASSFSGGSVYEQYFGPGTRLTVT.

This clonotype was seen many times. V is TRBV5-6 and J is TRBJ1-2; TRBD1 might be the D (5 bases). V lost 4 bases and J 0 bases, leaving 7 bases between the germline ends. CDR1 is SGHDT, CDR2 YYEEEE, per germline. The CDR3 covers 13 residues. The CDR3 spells CASSVTANYGYTF. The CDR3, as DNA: TGTGCCAGCAGCGTGACAGCTAACTATGGCTACACCTTC.

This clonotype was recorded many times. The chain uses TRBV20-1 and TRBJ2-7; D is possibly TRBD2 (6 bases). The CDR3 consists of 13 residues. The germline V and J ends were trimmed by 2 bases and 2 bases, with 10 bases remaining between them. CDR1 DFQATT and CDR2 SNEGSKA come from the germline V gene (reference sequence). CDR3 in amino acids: CSARSSEAYEQYF. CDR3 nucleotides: TGCAGTGCTAGATCTAGCGAGGCCTACGAGCAGTACTTC.

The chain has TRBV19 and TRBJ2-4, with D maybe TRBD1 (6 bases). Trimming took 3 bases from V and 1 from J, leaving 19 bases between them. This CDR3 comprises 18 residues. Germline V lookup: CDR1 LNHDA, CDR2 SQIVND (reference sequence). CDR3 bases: TGTGCCAGTAGTATCGAGACAGGAAACCGAGTGGCCAAAAACATTCAGTACTTC. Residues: CASSIETGNRVAKNIQYF.

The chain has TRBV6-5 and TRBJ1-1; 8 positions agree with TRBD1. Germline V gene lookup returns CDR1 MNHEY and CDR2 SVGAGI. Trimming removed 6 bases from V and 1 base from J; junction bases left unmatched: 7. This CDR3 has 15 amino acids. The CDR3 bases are TGTGCCAGCAGCAGAGTAGGACAGGGGAACACTGAAGCTTTCTTT. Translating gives CASSRVGQGNTEAFF.

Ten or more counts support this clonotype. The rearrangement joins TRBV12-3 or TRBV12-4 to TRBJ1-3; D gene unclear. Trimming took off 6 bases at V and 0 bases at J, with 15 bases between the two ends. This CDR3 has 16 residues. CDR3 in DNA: TGTGCCAGCAGGGAGACGGATTACAACTCTGGAAACACCATATATTTT. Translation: CASRETDYNSGNTIYF.

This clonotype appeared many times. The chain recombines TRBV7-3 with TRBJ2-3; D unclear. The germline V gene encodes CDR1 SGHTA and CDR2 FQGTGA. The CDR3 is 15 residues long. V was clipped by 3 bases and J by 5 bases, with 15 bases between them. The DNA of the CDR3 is TGTGCCAGCAGCTTCGGGTCCGCAAGGGTAGATACGCAGTATTTT. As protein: CASSFGSARVDTQYF. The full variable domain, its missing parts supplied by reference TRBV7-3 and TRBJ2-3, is GAGVSQTPSNKVTEKGKYVELRCDPISGHTALYWYRQSLGQGPEFLIYFQGTGAADDSGLPNDRFFAVRPEGSVSTLKIQRTERGDSAVYLCASSFGSARVDTQYFGPGTRLTVL.

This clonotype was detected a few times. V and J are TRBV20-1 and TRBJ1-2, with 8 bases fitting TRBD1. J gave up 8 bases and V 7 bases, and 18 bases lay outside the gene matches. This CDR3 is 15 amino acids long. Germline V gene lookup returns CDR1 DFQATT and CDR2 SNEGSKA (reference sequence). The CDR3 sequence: CSGPDRDRPGRGYTF. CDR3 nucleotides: TGCAGTGGACCGGACAGGGATCGGCCCGGAAGGGGCTACACCTTC.

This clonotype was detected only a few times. The CDR3 nucleotides are TGTGCCTGGAGCCCGGGTTCCGAAATCTACGAGCAGTACTTC. Protein product: CAWSPGSEIYEQYF. This chain connects TRBV30 to TRBJ2-7; unclear D gene. Germline-derived CDR1 and CDR2 are GTSNPN and SVGIG (reference sequence). CDR3 size: 14 residues. Between the trimmed V and J ends, which lost 3 bases and 3 bases, there was a span of 15 bases.

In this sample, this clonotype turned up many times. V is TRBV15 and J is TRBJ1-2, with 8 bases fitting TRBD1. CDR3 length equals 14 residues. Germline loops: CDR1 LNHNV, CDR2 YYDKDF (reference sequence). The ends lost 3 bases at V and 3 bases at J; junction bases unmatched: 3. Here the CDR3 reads CATSSTGGHYGYTF. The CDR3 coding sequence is TGTGCCACCAGCAGTACAGGGGGGCACTATGGCTACACCTTC.

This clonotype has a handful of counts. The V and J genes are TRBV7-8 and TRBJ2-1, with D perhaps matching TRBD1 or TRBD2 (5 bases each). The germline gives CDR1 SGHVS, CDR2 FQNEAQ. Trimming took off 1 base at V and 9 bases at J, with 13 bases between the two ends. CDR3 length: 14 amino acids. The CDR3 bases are TGTGCCAGCAGCTTAGATAGGGGACCAGGTGAGCAGTTCTTC. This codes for CASSLDRGPGEQFF.

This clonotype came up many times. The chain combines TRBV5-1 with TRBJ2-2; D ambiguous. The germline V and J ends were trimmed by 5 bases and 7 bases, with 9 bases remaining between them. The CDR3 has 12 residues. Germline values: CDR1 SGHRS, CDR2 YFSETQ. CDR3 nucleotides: TGCGCCAGCAGGAACAAGGGCGGGGAGCTGTTTTTT. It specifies CASRNKGGELFF. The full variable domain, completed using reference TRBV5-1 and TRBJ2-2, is KAGVTQTPRYLIKTRGQQVTLSCSPISGHRSVSWYQQTPGQGLQFLFEYFSETQRNKGNFPGRFSGRQFSNSRSEMNVSTLELGDSALYLCASRNKGGELFFGEGSRLTVL.

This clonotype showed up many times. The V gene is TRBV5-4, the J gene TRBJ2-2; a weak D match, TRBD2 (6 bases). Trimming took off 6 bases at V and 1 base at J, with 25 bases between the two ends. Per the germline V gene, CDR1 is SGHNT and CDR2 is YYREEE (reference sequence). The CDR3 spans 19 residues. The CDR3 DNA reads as TGTGCCAGCACCTTTTGGGGACTTAGGACTCCTCAGAACACCGGGGAGCTGTTTTTT. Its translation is CASTFWGLRTPQNTGELFF.

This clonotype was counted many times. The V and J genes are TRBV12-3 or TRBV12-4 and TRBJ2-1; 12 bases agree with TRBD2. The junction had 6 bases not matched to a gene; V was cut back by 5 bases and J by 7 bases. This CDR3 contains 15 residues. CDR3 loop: CASSPLAGGSNEQFF. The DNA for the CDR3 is TGTGCCAGCAGTCCACTAGCGGGAGGATCAAATGAGCAGTTCTTC.

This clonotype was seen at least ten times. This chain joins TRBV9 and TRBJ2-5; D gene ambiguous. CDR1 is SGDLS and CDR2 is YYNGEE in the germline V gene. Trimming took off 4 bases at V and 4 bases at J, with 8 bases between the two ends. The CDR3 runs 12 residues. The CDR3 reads CASSQESETQYF. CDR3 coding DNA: TGTGCCAGCAGCCAGGAGTCAGAGACCCAGTACTTC.

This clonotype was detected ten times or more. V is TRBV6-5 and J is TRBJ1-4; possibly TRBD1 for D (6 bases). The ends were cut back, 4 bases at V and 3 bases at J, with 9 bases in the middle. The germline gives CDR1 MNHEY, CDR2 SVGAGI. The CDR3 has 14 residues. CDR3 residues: CASSSDSPNEKLFF. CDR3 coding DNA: TGTGCCAGCAGTTCGGACAGCCCTAATGAAAAACTGTTTTTT.

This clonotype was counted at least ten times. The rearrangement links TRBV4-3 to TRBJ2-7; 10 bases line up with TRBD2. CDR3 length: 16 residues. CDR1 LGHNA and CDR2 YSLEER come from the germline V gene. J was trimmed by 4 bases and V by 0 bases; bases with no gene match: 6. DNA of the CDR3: TGCGCCAGCAGCCAAGATAACCTAGCGGGAGCTTACGAGCAGTACTTC. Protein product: CASSQDNLAGAYEQYF.

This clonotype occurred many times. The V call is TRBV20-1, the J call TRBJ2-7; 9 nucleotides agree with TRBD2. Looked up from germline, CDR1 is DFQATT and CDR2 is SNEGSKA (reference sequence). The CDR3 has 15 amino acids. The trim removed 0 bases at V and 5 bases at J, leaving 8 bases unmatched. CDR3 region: CSARDQAGGLHEQYF. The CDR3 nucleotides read TGCAGTGCTAGAGATCAAGCGGGGGGACTCCACGAGCAGTACTTC.

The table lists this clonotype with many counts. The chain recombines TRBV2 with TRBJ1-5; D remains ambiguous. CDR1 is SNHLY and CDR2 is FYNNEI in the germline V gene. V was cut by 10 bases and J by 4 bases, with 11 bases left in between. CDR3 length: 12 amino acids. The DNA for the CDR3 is TGTGCCACCCGGGGTAAGAATCAGCCCCAGCATTTT. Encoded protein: CATRGKNQPQHF.

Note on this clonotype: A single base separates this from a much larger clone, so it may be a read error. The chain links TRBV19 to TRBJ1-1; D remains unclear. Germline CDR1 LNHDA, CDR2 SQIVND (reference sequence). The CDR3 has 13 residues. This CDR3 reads CAISIFHGTEAFF. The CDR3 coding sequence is TGTGCCATTAGTATATTCCACGGGACTGAAGCTTTCTTT.

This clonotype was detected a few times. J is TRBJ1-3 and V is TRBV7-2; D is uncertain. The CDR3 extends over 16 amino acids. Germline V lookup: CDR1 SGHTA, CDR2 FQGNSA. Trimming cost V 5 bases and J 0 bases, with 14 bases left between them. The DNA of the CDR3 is TGTGCCAGCAGCCCCATGGAGCCCCGCTCTGGAAACACCATATATTTT. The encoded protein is CASSPMEPRSGNTIYF.

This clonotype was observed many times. In DNA, the CDR3 is TGTGCCAGCAGCGATCCGGACAGCTATAATGAAAAACTGTTTTTT. As protein: CASSDPDSYNEKLFF. V gene TRBV9 combines with J gene TRBJ1-4, with D perhaps matching TRBD1 (6 bases). This CDR3 contains 15 residues. CDR1 is SGDLS, CDR2 YYNGEE, per germline. Trimming left V 3 bases short and J 4 bases short, with 13 bases between.

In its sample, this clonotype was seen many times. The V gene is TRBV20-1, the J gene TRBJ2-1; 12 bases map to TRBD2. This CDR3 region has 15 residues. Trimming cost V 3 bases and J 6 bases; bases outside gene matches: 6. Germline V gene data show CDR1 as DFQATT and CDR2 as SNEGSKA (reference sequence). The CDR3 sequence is CSASYLAGGINEQFF. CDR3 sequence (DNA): TGCAGTGCTAGTTATCTAGCGGGAGGGATCAATGAGCAGTTCTTC.

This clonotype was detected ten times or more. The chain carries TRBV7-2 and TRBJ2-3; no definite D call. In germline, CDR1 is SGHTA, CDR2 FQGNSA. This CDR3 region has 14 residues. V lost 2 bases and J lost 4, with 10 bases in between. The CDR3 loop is CASSLTNKADTQYF. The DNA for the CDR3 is TGTGCCAGCAGCTTAACTAACAAGGCAGATACGCAGTATTTT.

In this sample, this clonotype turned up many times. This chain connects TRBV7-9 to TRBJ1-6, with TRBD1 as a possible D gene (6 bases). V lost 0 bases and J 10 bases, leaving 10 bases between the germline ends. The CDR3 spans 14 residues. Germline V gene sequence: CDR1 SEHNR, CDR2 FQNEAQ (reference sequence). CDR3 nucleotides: TGTGCCAGCAGCTTAGCAGGGGGGAACTCACCCCTCCACTTT. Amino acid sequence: CASSLAGGNSPLHF.